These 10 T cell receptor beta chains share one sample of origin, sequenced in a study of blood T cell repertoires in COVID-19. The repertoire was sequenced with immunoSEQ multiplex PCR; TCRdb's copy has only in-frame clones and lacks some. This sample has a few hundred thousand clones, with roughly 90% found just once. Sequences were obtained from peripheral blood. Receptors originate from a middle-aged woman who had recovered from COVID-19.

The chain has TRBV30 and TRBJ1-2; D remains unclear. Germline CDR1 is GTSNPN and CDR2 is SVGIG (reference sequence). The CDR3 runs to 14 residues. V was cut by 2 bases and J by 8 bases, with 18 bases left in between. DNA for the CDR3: TGTGCCTGGAGTTTTCTTGTGGGAGCTGGGGGCTACACCTTC. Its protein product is CAWSFLVGAGGYTF.

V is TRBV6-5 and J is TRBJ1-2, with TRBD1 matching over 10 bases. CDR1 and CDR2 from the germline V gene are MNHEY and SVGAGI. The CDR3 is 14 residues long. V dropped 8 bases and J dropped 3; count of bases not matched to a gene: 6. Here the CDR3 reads CASLDRGNDYGYTF. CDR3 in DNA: TGTGCCAGCTTGGACAGGGGGAATGACTATGGCTACACCTTC.

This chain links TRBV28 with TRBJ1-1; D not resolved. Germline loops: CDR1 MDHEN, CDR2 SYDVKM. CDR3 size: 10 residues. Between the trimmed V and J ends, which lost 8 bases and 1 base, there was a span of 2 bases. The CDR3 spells CASRNTEAFF. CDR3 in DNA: TGTGCCAGCCGGAACACTGAAGCTTTCTTT.

The CDR3 protein is CASSYSGQQYYEQYF. The CDR3 region has the DNA TGTGCCAGCAGTTACTCGGGACAGCAGTACTACGAGCAGTACTTC. The chain recombines TRBV6-5 with TRBJ2-7; 7 bases fit TRBD1. V gave up 0 bases and J gave up 3 bases; unmatched junction bases: 5. Germline-derived CDR1 and CDR2 are MNHEY and SVGAGI. The CDR3 runs 15 residues.

The DNA of the CDR3 is TGTGCCAGCAGCGTAGATACGAACACCGGGGAGCTGTTTTTT. Translation gives CASSVDTNTGELFF. The chain combines TRBV9 with TRBJ2-2, with D hard to call. The germline CDR1 and CDR2 sequences are SGDLS and YYNGEE. This CDR3 spans 14 amino acids. The V and J ends lost 0 bases and 0 bases respectively, with 3 bases between them.

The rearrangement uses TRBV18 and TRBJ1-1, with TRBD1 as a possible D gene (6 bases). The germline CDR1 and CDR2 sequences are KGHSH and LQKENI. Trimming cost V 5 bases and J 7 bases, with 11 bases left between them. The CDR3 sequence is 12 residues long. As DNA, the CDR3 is TGTGCCAGCTCAGCCCCGGACAGTGAAGCTTTCTTT. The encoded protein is CASSAPDSEAFF.

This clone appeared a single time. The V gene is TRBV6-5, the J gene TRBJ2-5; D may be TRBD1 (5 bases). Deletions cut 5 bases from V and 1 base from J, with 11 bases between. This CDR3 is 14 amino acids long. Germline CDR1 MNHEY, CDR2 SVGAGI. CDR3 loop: CASSKQVPQETQYF. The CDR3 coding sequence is TGTGCCAGCAGTAAACAGGTTCCCCAAGAGACCCAGTACTTC.

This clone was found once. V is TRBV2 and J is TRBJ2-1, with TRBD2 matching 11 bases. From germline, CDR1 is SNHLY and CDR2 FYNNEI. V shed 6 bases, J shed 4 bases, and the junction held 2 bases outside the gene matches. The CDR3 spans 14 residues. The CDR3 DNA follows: TGTGCCAGCAGGACTAGCGGGAAGTACAATGAGCAGTTCTTC. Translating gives CASRTSGKYNEQFF.

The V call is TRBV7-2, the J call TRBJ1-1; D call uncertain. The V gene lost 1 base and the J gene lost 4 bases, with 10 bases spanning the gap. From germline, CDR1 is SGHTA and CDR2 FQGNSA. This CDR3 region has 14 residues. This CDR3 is CASSLVLRVTEAFF. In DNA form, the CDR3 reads TGTGCCAGCAGCTTAGTCTTGCGCGTCACTGAAGCTTTCTTT.

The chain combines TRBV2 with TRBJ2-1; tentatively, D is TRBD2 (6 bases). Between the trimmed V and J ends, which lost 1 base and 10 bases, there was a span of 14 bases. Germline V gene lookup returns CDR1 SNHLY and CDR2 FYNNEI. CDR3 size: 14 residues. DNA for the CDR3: TGTGCCAGCAGTGAAGGACTAGAGACCGCCGAGCAGTTCTTC. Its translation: CASSEGLETAEQFF.